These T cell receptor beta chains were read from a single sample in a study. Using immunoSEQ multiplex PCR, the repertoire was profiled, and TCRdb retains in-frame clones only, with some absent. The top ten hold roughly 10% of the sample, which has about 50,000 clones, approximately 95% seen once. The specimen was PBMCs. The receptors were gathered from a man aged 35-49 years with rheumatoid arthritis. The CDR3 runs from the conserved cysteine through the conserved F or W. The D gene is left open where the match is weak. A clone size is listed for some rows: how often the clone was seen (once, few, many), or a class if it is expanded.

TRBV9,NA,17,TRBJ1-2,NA,TGTGCCAGCAGCGAAACCATTTCAGGGGCGATTACCTATGGCTACACCTTC,CASSETISGAITYGYTF
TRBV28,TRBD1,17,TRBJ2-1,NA,TGTGCCAGCAGTTCCCCCGCGGGACAGGGGGCTTACAATGAGCAGTTCTTC,CASSSPAGQGAYNEQFF
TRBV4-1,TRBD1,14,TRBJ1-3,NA,TGCGCCAGCAGGACAGGGGGCTCTGGAAACACCATATATTTT,CASRTGGSGNTIYF
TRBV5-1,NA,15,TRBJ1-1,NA,TGCGCCAGCAGCCAAGGCGGGGGTCGGAGCACTGAAGCTTTCTTT,CASSQGGGRSTEAFF
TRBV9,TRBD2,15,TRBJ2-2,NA,TGTGCCAGCAGCGCGGGACTAGCGGGCGCCGGGGAGCTGTTTTTT,CASSAGLAGAGELFF
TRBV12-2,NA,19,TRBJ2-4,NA,TGTGCAAGTCGCTTATGGCTAGCGGGAGCCAAACGGGCCAAAAACATTCAGTACTTC,CASRLWLAGAKRAKNIQYF
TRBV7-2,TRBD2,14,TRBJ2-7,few,TGTGCCAGCAGCTTCGGCGGGGGAGCCTACGAGCAGTACTTC,CASSFGGGAYEQYF
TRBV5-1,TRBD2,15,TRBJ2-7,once,TGCGCCAGCAGAGGACTAGCAGGTTTGGGGAACGAGCAGTACTTC,CASRGLAGLGNEQYF
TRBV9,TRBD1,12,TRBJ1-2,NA,TGTGCCAGCACCAGGGGGGCCTATGGCTACACCTTC,CASTRGAYGYTF
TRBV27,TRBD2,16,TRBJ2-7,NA,TGTGCCAGCAGTTTATCGATTAGCGGGAGTGCCTACGAGCAGTACTTC,CASSLSISGSAYEQYF
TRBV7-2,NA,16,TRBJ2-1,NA,TGTGCCAGCAGTTTCACCGGGACTGCCCCTCCCAGCGAGCAGTTCTTC,CASSFTGTAPPSEQFF
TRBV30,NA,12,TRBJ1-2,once,TGTGCCTGGAGTGTGGGTCAAGGAGGCTACACCTTC,CAWSVGQGGYTF
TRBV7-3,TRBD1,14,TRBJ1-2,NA,TGTGCCAGCAGCCTCACAGGGGGACGGGCTGGCTACACCTTC,CASSLTGGRAGYTF
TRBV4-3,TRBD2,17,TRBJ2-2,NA,TGCGCCAGCAGCCAGATGGGACTAGCGGGTGGGGCCGGGGAGCTGTTTTTT,CASSQMGLAGGAGELFF
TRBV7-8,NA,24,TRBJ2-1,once,TGTGCCAGCAGCCCGGAGTTGGGACAGGGGGCGATTAGCGGGAGGGCCCCCCTGTACAATGAGCAGTTCTTC,CASSPELGQGAISGRAPLYNEQFF
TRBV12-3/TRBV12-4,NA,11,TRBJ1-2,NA,TGTGCCAGCAGTTTAGGCAGGGGCCTCACCTTC,CASSLGRGLTF
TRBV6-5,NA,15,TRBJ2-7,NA,TGTGCCAGCAGAGAGACAGGTTATACTTCCTACGAGCAGTACTTC,CASRETGYTSYEQYF
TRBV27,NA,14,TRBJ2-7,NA,TGTGCCAGCAGTTTAGCGGGGAACTCCTACGAGCAGTACTTC,CASSLAGNSYEQYF
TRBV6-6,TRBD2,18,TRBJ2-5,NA,TGTGCCAGCAGTCTCCCCCGGGGACTAGCGGGGGCCTGGGAGACCCAGTACTTC,CASSLPRGLAGAWETQYF
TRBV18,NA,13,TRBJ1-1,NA,TGTGCCAGCTCCCGACAGCAAGACACTGAAGCTTTCTTT,CASSRQQDTEAFF
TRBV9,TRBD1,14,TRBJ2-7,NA,TGTGCCAGCAGCGGGGGACAGGGGGAATACGAGCAGTACTTC,CASSGGQGEYEQYF
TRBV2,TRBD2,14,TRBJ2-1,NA,TGTGCCAGCAGTGGCATTAGCGGGAGAGATGAGCAGTTCTTC,CASSGISGRDEQFF
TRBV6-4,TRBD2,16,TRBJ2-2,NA,TGTGCCAGCAGTGTTTTAGCGGGGGGTCGCACCGGGGAGCTGTTTTTT,CASSVLAGGRTGELFF
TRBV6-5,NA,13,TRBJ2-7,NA,TGTGCCAGCAGACAGGGTTCGCGGGACGAGCAGTACTTC,CASRQGSRDEQYF
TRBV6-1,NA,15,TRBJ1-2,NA,TGTGCCAGCAGTGAAGGCATACTAGCCGGCTATGGCTACACCTTC,CASSEGILAGYGYTF
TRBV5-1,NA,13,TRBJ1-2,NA,TGCGCCAGCAGCTTGGGTGACATCTATGGCTACACCTTC,CASSLGDIYGYTF
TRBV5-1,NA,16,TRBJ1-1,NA,TGCGCCAGCAGCCCTGGTGGGGGGAGTTTGACGACTGAAGCTTTCTTT,CASSPGGGSLTTEAFF
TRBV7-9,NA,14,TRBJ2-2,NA,TGTGCCAGCAGCTCACCCCGGGGCACCGGGGAGCTGTTTTTT,CASSSPRGTGELFF
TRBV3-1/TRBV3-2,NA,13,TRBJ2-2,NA,TGTGCCAGCAGCCAAGAATGGACCGGGGAGCTGTTTTTT,CASSQEWTGELFF
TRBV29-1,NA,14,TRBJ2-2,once,TGCAGCGTTGGTAGCAGGATGGGAACCGGGGAGCTGTTTTTT,CSVGSRMGTGELFF